This TCR beta chain was obtained from a study of regulatory T cells in long-lasting Graves disease. V was clipped by 6 bases and J by 5 bases, with 16 bases between them. This CDR3 comprises 14 residues. Germline-derived CDR1 and CDR2 are SGHNT and YENEEA. As to time point: newly diagnosed GD, antithyroid drugs for less than 3 months. Making the TCR library involved RNA that had been extracted from PBMCs. Building the TCR beta libraries relied on iRepertoire HTBI primers, and CDR3 regions underwent Arm-PCR. TCRdb called the multiplex PCR reads again in MiXCR, with one record for every CDR3 protein. This sample has about 540,000 distinct CDR3 sequences, with around an eighth found just once. In regard to this clonotype: A far more abundant clone sits one base away, making this likely a read error. No conserved phenylalanine or tryptophan is present at the end of the CDR3, so a read error is the likely explanation.

The same specimen was also included in a second study, on T cells in Graves' hyperthyroidism and ophthalmopathy.

This material consisted of peripheral blood mononuclear cells (PBMCs), taken at new diagnosis, from a patient treated with antithyroid drugs. This TCR came from a young man with Graves disease. V and J are TRBV11-3 and TRBJ1-1, with D tentatively TRBD1 (5 bases). CDR3 protein: CASSQTQKGTEAFY. CDR3 nucleotide sequence: TGTGCCAGCAGTCAAACCCAGAAGGGGACTGAAGCTTTCTAT.